These T cell receptor beta chains were read from a single sample in a study of technical replicates of blood from four donors. Profiled with immunoSEQ multiplex PCR; TCRdb holds only in-frame clones, not every one. This sample yields over 15,000 clones, of which 85% to 90% are seen a single time; around 12% belongs to the top ten. Sequencing input: PBMCs. These receptors came from a human donor in good health. The conserved cysteine and the conserved F or W are not part of the CDR3 here.

J gene: TRBJ2-1
V gene: TRBV6-1
CDR3 protein: ASSKTSGRPDEQF

J gene: TRBJ2-7
V gene: TRBV28
CDR3 protein: ASSLPGSGNYEQY

J gene: TRBJ2-7
V gene: TRBV10-2
CDR3 protein: ASRPSTGTGSGQY

J gene: TRBJ2-1
V gene: TRBV6-5
CDR3 protein: ASFGRLGNEQF

J gene: TRBJ1-2
V gene: TRBV2
CDR3 protein: ASRDRGNYGYT

J gene: TRBJ2-7
V gene: TRBV18
CDR3 protein: ASSPADIGTSGSKEQY

J gene: TRBJ2-1
V gene: TRBV14
CDR3 protein: ASSQVGSLAGGTWNEQF

J gene: TRBJ2-1
V gene: TRBV4-1
CDR3 protein: ASSQDSTIVPYNEQF

J gene: TRBJ2-1
V gene: TRBV6-5
CDR3 protein: ASSPGGNEQF

J gene: TRBJ2-5
V gene: TRBV27
CDR3 protein: ASSALGTQY

J gene: TRBJ1-2
V gene: TRBV2
CDR3 protein: ASSEQGAEYGYT

J gene: TRBJ2-7
V gene: TRBV5-1
CDR3 protein: ASQVPGGYEQY

J gene: TRBJ2-1
V gene: TRBV5-1
CDR3 protein: ASTPGLDYNEQF

J gene: TRBJ1-3
V gene: TRBV30
CDR3 protein: AEGRDLRSGNTIY

J gene: TRBJ2-6
V gene: TRBV2
CDR3 protein: AGGQSGANVLT

J gene: TRBJ2-1
V gene: TRBV6-5
CDR3 protein: ASSRGTSGKNEQF

J gene: TRBJ2-3
V gene: TRBV6-1
CDR3 protein: ASLSGLAGADTQY

J gene: TRBJ1-1
V gene: TRBV5-1
CDR3 protein: ASAVTGEGTEAF

J gene: TRBJ2-1
V gene: TRBV4-2
CDR3 protein: ASRTIAGGPNLYNEQF

J gene: TRBJ1-2
V gene: TRBV5-1
CDR3 protein: ASSLGGTDNGYT

J gene: TRBJ1-4
V gene: TRBV13
CDR3 protein: ASSRDRDNEKLF

J gene: TRBJ1-5
V gene: TRBV6-6
CDR3 protein: ASRDSLDQPQH

J gene: TRBJ2-1
V gene: TRBV2
CDR3 protein: ASSELAGDGNEQF

J gene: TRBJ2-2
V gene: TRBV28
CDR3 protein: ASSRRGPYTGELF

J gene: TRBJ2-7
V gene: TRBV5-1
CDR3 protein: ASSTRTGGFGEQY

J gene: TRBJ2-1
V gene: TRBV18
CDR3 protein: ASSPPSRKLGNEQF

J gene: TRBJ1-1
V gene: TRBV5-5
CDR3 protein: ASSLGGIVNTEAF

J gene: TRBJ2-7
V gene: TRBV5-1
CDR3 protein: ASSGPAGSSYEQY

J gene: TRBJ1-5
V gene: TRBV5-5
CDR3 protein: ASSLGVGQLNQPQH

J gene: TRBJ2-6
V gene: TRBV18
CDR3 protein: ASSPYGQGGAGANVLT

J gene: TRBJ1-2
V gene: TRBV4-1
CDR3 protein: ASSPEASSYGYT

J gene: TRBJ2-5
V gene: TRBV27
CDR3 protein: ASRTGSSSVETQY

J gene: TRBJ2-7
V gene: TRBV19
CDR3 protein: ASSPRREQY

J gene: TRBJ1-2
V gene: TRBV30
CDR3 protein: AWSSGLVSGYT

J gene: TRBJ1-1
V gene: TRBV27
CDR3 protein: ASSFLRTGLNTEAF

J gene: TRBJ2-1
V gene: TRBV25-1
CDR3 protein: ASSSSGLAGVEQF

J gene: TRBJ2-7
V gene: TRBV5-1
CDR3 protein: ASSSLNYEQY

J gene: TRBJ2-7
V gene: TRBV6-5
CDR3 protein: ASSQGVTYEQY

J gene: TRBJ1-1
V gene: TRBV7-2
CDR3 protein: ASSRGQGAVEAF

J gene: TRBJ2-1
V gene: TRBV27
CDR3 protein: ASGTPEGEQF

J gene: TRBJ1-1
V gene: TRBV2
CDR3 protein: ASSEQNAEAF

J gene: TRBJ2-7
V gene: TRBV18
CDR3 protein: ASSGRVGYEQY